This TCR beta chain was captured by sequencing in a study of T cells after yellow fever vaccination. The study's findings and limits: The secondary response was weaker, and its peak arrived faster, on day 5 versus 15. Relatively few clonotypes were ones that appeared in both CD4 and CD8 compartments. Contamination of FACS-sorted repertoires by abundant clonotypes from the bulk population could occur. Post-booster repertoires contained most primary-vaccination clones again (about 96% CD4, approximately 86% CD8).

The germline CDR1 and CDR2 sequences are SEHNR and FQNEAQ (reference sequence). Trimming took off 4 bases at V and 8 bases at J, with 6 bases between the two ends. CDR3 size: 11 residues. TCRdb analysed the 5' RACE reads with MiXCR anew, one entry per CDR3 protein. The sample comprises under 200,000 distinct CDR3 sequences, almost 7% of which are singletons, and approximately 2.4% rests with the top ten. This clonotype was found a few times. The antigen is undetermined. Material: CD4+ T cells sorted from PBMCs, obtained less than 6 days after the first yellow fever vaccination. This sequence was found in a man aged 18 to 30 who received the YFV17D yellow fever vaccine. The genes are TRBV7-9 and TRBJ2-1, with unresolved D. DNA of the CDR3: TGTGCCAGCAGCTCGGTTCATGAGCAGTTCTTC. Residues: CASSSVHEQFF. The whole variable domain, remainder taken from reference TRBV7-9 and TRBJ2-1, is DTGVSQNPRHKITKRGQNVTFRCDPISEHNRLYWYRQTLGQGPEFLTYFQNEAQLEKSRLLSDRFSAERPKGSFSTLEIQRTEQGDSAMYLCASSSVHEQFFGPGTRLTVL.